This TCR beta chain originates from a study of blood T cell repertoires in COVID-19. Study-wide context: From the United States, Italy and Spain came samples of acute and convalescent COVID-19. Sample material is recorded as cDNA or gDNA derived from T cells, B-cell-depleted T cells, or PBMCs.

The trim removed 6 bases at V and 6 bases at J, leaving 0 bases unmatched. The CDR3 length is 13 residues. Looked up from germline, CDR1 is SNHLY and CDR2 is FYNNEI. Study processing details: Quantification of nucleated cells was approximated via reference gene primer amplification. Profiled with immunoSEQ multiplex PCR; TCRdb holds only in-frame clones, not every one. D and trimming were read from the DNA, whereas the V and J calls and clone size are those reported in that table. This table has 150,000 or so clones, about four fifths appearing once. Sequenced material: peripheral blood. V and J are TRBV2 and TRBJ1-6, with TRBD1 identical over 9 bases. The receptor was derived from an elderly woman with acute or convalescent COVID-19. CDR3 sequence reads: CASRGQGNSPLHF. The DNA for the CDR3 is TGTGCCAGCAGGGGACAGGGTAATTCACCCCTCCACTTT.